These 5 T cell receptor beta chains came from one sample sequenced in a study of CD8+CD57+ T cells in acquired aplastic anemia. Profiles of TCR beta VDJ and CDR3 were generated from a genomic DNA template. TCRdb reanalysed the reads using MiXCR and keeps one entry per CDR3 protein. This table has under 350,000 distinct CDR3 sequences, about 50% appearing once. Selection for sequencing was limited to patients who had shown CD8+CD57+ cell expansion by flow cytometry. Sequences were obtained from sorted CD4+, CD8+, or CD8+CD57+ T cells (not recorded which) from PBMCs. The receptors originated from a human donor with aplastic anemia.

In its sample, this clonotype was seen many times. The CDR3 DNA follows: TGTGCCAGCAGCCCTGAAAAACTGTTTTTT. Translating gives CASSPEKLFF. The rearrangement uses TRBV4-2 and TRBJ1-4; D is undetermined. The CDR3 loop spans 10 amino acids. Germline V gives CDR1 LGHNA, CDR2 YNFKEQ. V gave up 4 bases and J gave up 7 bases, with 1 base separating them.

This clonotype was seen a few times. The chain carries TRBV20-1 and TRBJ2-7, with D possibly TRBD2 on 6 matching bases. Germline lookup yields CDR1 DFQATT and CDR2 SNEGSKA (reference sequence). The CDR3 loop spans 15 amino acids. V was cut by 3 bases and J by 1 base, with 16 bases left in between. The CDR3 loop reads CSARWIGSISYEQYF. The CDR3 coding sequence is TGCAGTGCTAGGTGGATCGGGAGTATTTCCTACGAGCAGTACTTC.

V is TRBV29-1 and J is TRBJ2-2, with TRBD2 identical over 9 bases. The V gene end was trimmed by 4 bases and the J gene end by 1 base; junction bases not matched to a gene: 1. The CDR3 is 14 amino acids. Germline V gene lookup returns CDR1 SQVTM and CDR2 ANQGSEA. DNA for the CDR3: TGCAGCGTTGCACTAGCGGGGAACACCGGGGAGCTGTTTTTT. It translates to CSVALAGNTGELFF.

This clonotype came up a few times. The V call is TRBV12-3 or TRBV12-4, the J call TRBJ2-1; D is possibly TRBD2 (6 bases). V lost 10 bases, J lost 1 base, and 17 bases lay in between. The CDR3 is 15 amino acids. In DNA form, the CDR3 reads TGTGCCACCGCGAGGGCGGGAACGTCCTACAATGAGCAGTTCTTC. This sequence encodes CATARAGTSYNEQFF.

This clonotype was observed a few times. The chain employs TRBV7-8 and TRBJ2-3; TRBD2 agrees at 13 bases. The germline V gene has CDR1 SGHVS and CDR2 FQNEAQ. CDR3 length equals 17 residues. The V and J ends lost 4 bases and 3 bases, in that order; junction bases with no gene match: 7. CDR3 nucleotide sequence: TGTGCCAGCAGCTCGGTGCGGACTAGCGGGAGAACAGATACGCAGTATTTT. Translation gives CASSSVRTSGRTDTQYF.